One and the same sample provided the 13 T cell receptor beta chains below, sequenced in a study of regulatory T cells in long-lasting Graves disease. In building TCR beta libraries, iRepertoire HTBI primers were used together with Arm-PCR of CDR3 regions. From the multiplex PCR reads, TCRdb called clonotypes with MiXCR, one entry per CDR3 protein. Seen here are 300,000 to 350,000 distinct CDR3 sequences, around 20% observed once, and the top ten hold roughly 29%. Time point described: persistent/refractory GD, antithyroid drugs over 5 years with positive TRAb. With RNA extracted from PBMCs as input, the TCR library was made. The sequencing here drew on peripheral blood mononuclear cells (PBMCs), taken when the disease was refractory, from a patient treated with antithyroid drugs. The receptors derive from a female donor with Graves disease.

This clonotype was seen more than once but under ten times. The chain has TRBV7-9 and TRBJ1-1, with D unresolved. This CDR3 comprises 13 residues. CDR1 and CDR2 (germline): SEHNR, FQNEAQ (reference sequence). V lost 5 bases to trimming and J lost 9 bases, with 16 bases between them. The CDR3 DNA reads as TGTGCCAGCAGCATTCCAGGACTTCCTCAAGCTTTCTTT. Amino acid sequence: CASSIPGLPQAFF.

This chain joins TRBV5-1 and TRBJ1-6; 7 bases match TRBD1. From germline, CDR1 is SGHRS and CDR2 YFSETQ. J gave up 7 bases and V 4 bases, and 5 bases lay outside the gene matches. This CDR3 is 14 amino acids long. This CDR3 is CASSPGQENSPLHF. The CDR3 DNA is TGCGCCAGCAGCCCCGGACAGGAAAATTCACCCCTCCACTTT.

In this sample, this clonotype turned up a few times. CDR3 DNA: TGCAGCGTTGAGGTGTGGTACCAAGAGACCCAGTACTTC. Translation gives CSVEVWYQETQYF. The chain employs TRBV29-1 and TRBJ2-5; D is undetermined. Trimming cost V 3 bases and J 0 bases, with 8 bases left between them. There are 13 residues in the CDR3. Germline CDR1 is SQVTM and CDR2 is ANQGSEA.

This sequence joins TRBV2 and TRBJ1-5, with D unclear. CDR1 is SNHLY, CDR2 FYNNEI, per germline. V lost 7 bases to trimming and J lost 4 bases, with 8 bases between them. The CDR3 totals 12 residues. As DNA, the CDR3 is TGTGCCAGCACTATCGGGAATCAGCCCCAGCATTTT. Encoded protein: CASTIGNQPQHF.

This clonotype was counted many times. V gene TRBV2 combines with J gene TRBJ1-1, with 8 bases fitting TRBD1. This CDR3 comprises 15 residues. Trimming at V came to 4 bases and at J to 1 base, leaving 5 bases not matched to a gene. The germline gives CDR1 SNHLY, CDR2 FYNNEI. The CDR3 loop reads CASSASGGSNTEAFF. The CDR3 nucleotides read TGTGCCAGCAGTGCTTCAGGGGGCTCGAACACTGAAGCTTTCTTT.

Concerning this clonotype itself: A much larger clone lies one base from this, so it may be a read error. The V call is TRBV6-1, the J call TRBJ1-2, with TRBD1 identical over 7 bases. The V gene's germline CDR1 is MNHNS and CDR2 SASEGT. The CDR3 covers 13 residues. The CDR3 region has the DNA TGTGCCAGCACTCTGGACAGGCTTGGAGGCTACGCCTTC. Amino acid sequence: CASTLDRLGGYAF.

About this clonotype: A clone one base away is much larger, so this may be a read error. This sequence joins TRBV12-3 or TRBV12-4 and TRBJ2-7; D is tentatively TRBD1 or TRBD2 (5 bases each). There are 15 residues in the CDR3. The CDR3 protein is CVSSLRGPAGGEQYF. The CDR3 DNA follows: TGTGTCAGCAGTTTACGGGGCCCAGCTGGGGGCGAGCAGTACTTC.

This clonotype was detected ten times or more. The J gene is TRBJ1-5, the V gene TRBV12-3 or TRBV12-4; 7 bases map to TRBD1. V was pared by 5 bases and J by 5 bases, with 6 bases of the junction left unmatched. The CDR3 covers 14 residues. The CDR3 reads CASSRQGEDQPQHF. The CDR3 DNA is TGTGCCAGCAGTCGACAGGGCGAGGATCAGCCCCAGCATTTT.

This clonotype was counted at least ten times. The gene calls are TRBV12-5 and TRBJ1-2, with 9 nucleotides matching TRBD1. Germline trimming cut 1 base from V and 6 bases from J; bases unmatched to any gene: 9. The CDR3 is 16 amino acids. Per germline, CDR1 LGHNT and CDR2 FRNRAP. The CDR3 sequence is CASGLGPGTGNHGYTF. For the CDR3, the DNA is TGTGCTAGTGGTTTGGGTCCCGGGACAGGGAACCATGGCTACACCTTC. The variable domain in full, with the rest retrieved from reference TRBV12-5 and TRBJ1-2, is DARVTQTPRHKVTEMGQEVTMRCQPILGHNTVFWYRQTMMQGLELLAYFRNRAPLDDSGMPKDRFSAEMPDATLATLKIQPSEPRDSAVYFCASGLGPGTGNHGYTFGSGTRLTVV.

V usage is TRBV27 and J usage is TRBJ2-3; 9 nucleotides align to TRBD1. V shed 4 bases, J shed 2 bases, and the junction held 4 bases outside the gene matches. This CDR3 has 15 residues. The germline CDR1 and CDR2 sequences are MNHEY and SMNVEV (reference sequence). In DNA form, the CDR3 reads TGTGCCAGCAGTTCCCACAGGGGGCTCACAGATACGCAGTATTTT. Protein product: CASSSHRGLTDTQYF.

In this sample, this clonotype turned up many times. The CDR3 protein is CASSVDRGYNEQFF. CDR3 nucleotides: TGCGCCAGCAGCGTAGACAGAGGTTACAATGAGCAGTTCTTC. V gene TRBV5-1 combines with J gene TRBJ2-1, with D maybe TRBD1 (5 bases). V dropped 4 bases and J dropped 4 bases, with 12 bases sitting between them. Germline CDR1 SGHRS, CDR2 YFSETQ. CDR3 size: 14 residues.

On this clonotype: It may be a read error: a sequence one base away is much more abundant. V is TRBV9 and J is TRBJ2-7; 13 nucleotides align to TRBD2. The CDR3 is 15 residues long. J was trimmed by 3 bases and V by 3 bases; bases with no gene match: 3. Per the germline V gene, CDR1 is SGDLS and CDR2 is YYNGEE. The CDR3 DNA reads as TGTGCCAGCAGCGGGGGACTAGCGGGGCTCTACGAGCAGTACTTC. Protein: CASSGGLAGLYEQYF.

The CDR3 sequence is CATSRARGPGNQPQHF. The CDR3 DNA reads as TGTGCCACCAGCAGAGCGAGGGGGCCGGGCAATCAGCCCCAGCATTTT. The chain couples TRBV15 to TRBJ1-5, with 7 bases aligning to TRBD1. CDR1 and CDR2 from the germline V gene are LNHNV and YYDKDF (reference sequence). With 1 base clipped from V and 2 bases from J, the junction kept 5 bases outside the gene matches. The CDR3 totals 16 residues.